Below are 24 T cell receptor beta chains sequenced from a single sample in a study of blood T cell repertoires in COVID-19. Generated by immunoSEQ multiplex PCR, the TCRdb table keeps only in-frame clones and is missing some. The repertoire holds 100,000 or so clones, with about 90% as singletons. The source material was peripheral blood. These receptors originate from a woman aged 25 to 39 with acute or convalescent COVID-19.

CDR3 protein: CASSFGMSGNTIYF. The CDR3 coding sequence is TGTGCCAGCAGCTTTGGCATGTCTGGAAACACCATATATTTT. The chain couples TRBV5-5 to TRBJ1-3, with D unresolved. The V gene lost 2 bases and the J gene lost 1 base, with 7 bases spanning the gap. The CDR3 has 14 amino acids. The V gene's germline CDR1 is SGHKS and CDR2 YYEKEE (reference sequence).

The V and J genes are TRBV2 and TRBJ2-5; TRBD1 might be the D (5 bases). V was cut by 2 bases and J by 4 bases, with 11 bases left in between. Germline CDR1 SNHLY, CDR2 FYNNEI. This CDR3 contains 14 residues. The CDR3 spells CASSEHGARETQYF. CDR3 sequence (DNA): TGTGCCAGCAGTGAACATGGGGCTCGAGAGACCCAGTACTTC.

V and J are TRBV2 and TRBJ1-5; D perhaps matches TRBD1 (6 bases). The length of the CDR3 is 14 residues. Germline V gene data show CDR1 as SNHLY and CDR2 as FYNNEI. Trimming cost V 8 bases and J 4 bases, with 15 bases left between them. CDR3 sequence: CASGGQAANQPQHF. CDR3 coding DNA: TGTGCCAGCGGGGGCCAGGCAGCTAATCAGCCCCAGCATTTT.

The V call is TRBV2, the J call TRBJ2-2; perhaps TRBD2 as D (7 bases). This CDR3 is built from 15 residues. V gave up 5 bases and J gave up 4 bases, with 14 bases separating them. The germline V gene encodes CDR1 SNHLY and CDR2 FYNNEI. CDR3 sequence (DNA): TGTGCCAGCAGTTTAGGGGGGGGCGGCACCGGGGAGCTGTTTTTT. Its protein is CASSLGGGGTGELFF.

This chain uses TRBV28 with TRBJ1-6, with D unresolved. Germline-derived CDR1 and CDR2 are MDHEN and SYDVKM. V lost 5 bases, J lost 10 bases, and 15 bases lay in between. This CDR3 spans 14 amino acids. This CDR3 is CASSPQLPGSPLHF. CDR3 DNA sequence: TGTGCCAGCAGTCCGCAACTCCCAGGCTCACCCCTCCACTTT.

The rearrangement links TRBV24-1 to TRBJ1-2; D call uncertain. This CDR3 contains 13 residues. V lost 0 bases to trimming and J lost 8 bases, with 9 bases between them. Germline-derived CDR1 and CDR2 are KGHDR and SFDVKD. The CDR3 DNA sequence: TGTGCCACCAGTGATTTGCCATCAGGCGGCTACACCTTC. It yields the protein CATSDLPSGGYTF.

The rearrangement joins TRBV30 to TRBJ2-7, with 9 bases aligning to TRBD1. The CDR3 totals 13 residues. The V and J ends lost 5 bases and 3 bases, in that order; junction bases with no gene match: 5. Germline CDR1 is GTSNPN and CDR2 is SVGIG (reference sequence). In DNA form, the CDR3 reads TGTGCCTGGGCACAGGGGGCGGGCTACGAGCAGTACTTC. It encodes CAWAQGAGYEQYF.

The chain combines TRBV6-1 with TRBJ1-5; tentatively, D is TRBD1 (5 bases). V gave up 1 base and J gave up 1 base, with 8 bases separating them. CDR3 length equals 15 residues. Germline CDR1 MNHNS, CDR2 SASEGT. The CDR3 coding sequence is TGTGCCAGCAGTGAAGGGGGGGGGAGCAATCAGCCCCAGCATTTT. Its translation: CASSEGGGSNQPQHF.

This rearrangement joins TRBV19 to TRBJ1-1, with a possible D match to TRBD1 (6 bases). The V and J ends lost 3 bases and 1 base respectively, with 12 bases between them. The CDR3 extends over 15 amino acids. CDR1 is LNHDA, CDR2 SQIVND, per germline (reference sequence). The CDR3 loop is CASSIAATGNTEAFF. The CDR3 bases are TGTGCCAGTAGTATCGCTGCGACAGGGAACACTGAAGCTTTCTTT.

This clone has only one observation. V usage is TRBV3-1 (or the pseudogene TRBV3-2) and J usage is TRBJ1-1; the D gene is possibly TRBD1 (6 bases). CDR1 LGHDT and CDR2 YNNKEL come from the germline V gene (reference sequence). The length of the CDR3 is 15 residues. V was cut by 3 bases and J by 4 bases, with 15 bases left in between. The CDR3, as DNA: TGTGCCAGCAGCCATAAAGACACAGGGCTCACTGAAGCTTTCTTT. Protein sequence: CASSHKDTGLTEAFF.

The chain is built from TRBV18 and TRBJ2-1; possibly TRBD1 for D (6 bases). V lost 4 bases and J 6 bases, leaving 16 bases between the germline ends. Per germline, CDR1 KGHSH and CDR2 LQKENI. The CDR3 extends over 15 amino acids. DNA for the CDR3: TGTGCCAGCTCACTTCTGGGGGCCGGGGCCAATGAGCAGTTCTTC. Amino acids: CASSLLGAGANEQFF.

This chain uses TRBV5-1 with TRBJ1-4, with 11 bases fitting TRBD1. The CDR3 has 16 residues. J lost 7 bases, V lost 0 bases, and 5 bases had no gene match. Germline CDR1 SGHRS, CDR2 YFSETQ. The chain's CDR3 is CASSLGGGQGGEKLFF. CDR3 bases: TGCGCCAGCAGCTTGGGCGGGGGACAGGGGGGTGAAAAACTGTTTTTT. Together with reference TRBV5-1 and TRBJ1-4, the CDR3 gives the full variable domain: KAGVTQTPRYLIKTRGQQVTLSCSPISGHRSVSWYQQTPGQGLQFLFEYFSETQRNKGNFPGRFSGRQFSNSRSEMNVSTLELGDSALYLCASSLGGGQGGEKLFFGSGTQLSVL.

This clone was picked up a small number of times. The rearrangement uses TRBV30 and TRBJ1-2; 7 bases are shared with TRBD1. Germline CDR1 reads GTSNPN; CDR2 reads SVGIG (reference sequence). The CDR3 runs to 13 residues. The V gene end was trimmed by 6 bases and the J gene end by 0 bases; junction bases not matched to a gene: 4. This chain's CDR3 is CACRTGSNYGYTF. CDR3 nucleotide sequence: TGTGCCTGCCGGACAGGCTCTAACTATGGCTACACCTTC.

This rearrangement joins TRBV19 to TRBJ1-2, with D possibly TRBD1 on 5 matching bases. CDR1 LNHDA and CDR2 SQIVND come from the germline V gene (reference sequence). This CDR3 is 12 amino acids long. V was trimmed by 6 bases and J by 7 bases, leaving 12 bases between them. The CDR3 is CASRKGMSGYTF. The CDR3 coding sequence is TGTGCCAGTAGGAAGGGGATGAGTGGCTACACCTTC.

This chain uses TRBV4-1 with TRBJ2-3; a weak D match, TRBD1 (6 bases). V gave up 4 bases and J gave up 6 bases, with 14 bases separating them. CDR1 is MGHRA, CDR2 YSYEKL, per germline. The CDR3 runs 14 residues. CDR3 region: CASSRDTAGDTQYF. The CDR3 DNA sequence: TGCGCCAGCAGCCGGGACACGGCAGGGGATACGCAGTATTTT.

The CDR3 region has the DNA TGTGCCAGCCTACAGGGGGCCTCCTACGAGCAGTACTTC. Protein: CASLQGASYEQYF. V usage is TRBV2 and J usage is TRBJ2-7, with 9 bases lining up with TRBD1. V lost 8 bases and J lost 0; bases outside the gene matches: 2. The germline V gene encodes CDR1 SNHLY and CDR2 FYNNEI. CDR3 length: 13 amino acids.

The rearrangement links TRBV11-2 to TRBJ1-4; TRBD1 matches 7 bases. This CDR3 has 15 amino acids. Germline V CDR1 and CDR2: SGHAT, FQNNGV. After removal of 5 bases from V and 3 bases from J, the junction contained 6 bases not matched to a gene. The CDR3 reads CASSARQGSNEKLFF. Written as DNA, the CDR3 is TGTGCCAGCAGCGCCCGACAGGGATCTAATGAAAAACTGTTTTTT. Full variable domain (rest looked up from reference TRBV11-2 and TRBJ1-4): EAGVAQSPRYKIIEKRQSVAFWCNPISGHATLYWYQQILGQGPKLLIQFQNNGVVDDSQLPKDRFSAERLKGVDSTLKIQPAKLEDSAVYLCASSARQGSNEKLFFGSGTQLSVL.

This clone was recorded only once. V gene TRBV5-1 combines with J gene TRBJ2-7; tentatively, D is TRBD2 (6 bases). The CDR3 loop spans 15 amino acids. Germline values: CDR1 SGHRS, CDR2 YFSETQ. Between the trimmed V and J ends, which lost 0 bases and 6 bases, there was a span of 16 bases. CDR3 nucleotide sequence: TGCGCCAGCAGCTTGGATTGGGGCGGGAAGCTCGAGCAGTACTTC. This codes for CASSLDWGGKLEQYF.

V gene TRBV30 combines with J gene TRBJ1-1; 7 bases agree with TRBD1. The CDR3 totals 15 residues. Germline loops: CDR1 GTSNPN, CDR2 SVGIG (reference sequence). Unmatched junction bases numbered 11, after V lost 2 bases and J lost 5 bases. The CDR3 spells CAWSPDRVGWTEAFF. CDR3 bases: TGTGCCTGGAGTCCCGACAGGGTAGGGTGGACTGAAGCTTTCTTT. Full variable domain (remainder filled in from reference TRBV30 and TRBJ1-1): SQTIHQWPATLVQPVGSPLSLECTVEGTSNPNLYWYRQAAGRGLQLLFYSVGIGQISSEVPQNLSASRPQDRQFILSSKKLLLSDSGFYLCAWSPDRVGWTEAFFGQGTRLTVV.

This clone was counted only a few times. The rearrangement links TRBV4-2 to TRBJ2-7; weak D call: TRBD2 (6 bases). V lost 7 bases, J lost 0 bases, and 16 bases lay in between. The CDR3 is 15 residues long. In germline, CDR1 is LGHNA, CDR2 YNFKEQ. Written as DNA, the CDR3 is TGTGCCAGCACCTCCGAACGGGGAGGCTCCTACGAGCAGTACTTC. Translating gives CASTSERGGSYEQYF.

The chain couples TRBV20-1 to TRBJ2-1, with TRBD1 matching 7 bases. There are 11 residues in the CDR3. Germline CDR1 DFQATT, CDR2 SNEGSKA (reference sequence). The CDR3 DNA follows: TGCAGCTCTTACAGGGGCAATGAGCAGTTCTTC. Amino acids: CSSYRGNEQFF.

The chain recombines TRBV3-1 (or the pseudogene TRBV3-2) with TRBJ2-7, with 10 positions matching TRBD1. The CDR3 is made up of 17 amino acids. J was trimmed by 4 bases and V by 4 bases; bases with no gene match: 13. Germline CDR1 LGHDT, CDR2 YNNKEL (reference sequence). The DNA of the CDR3 is TGTGCCAGCAGCCGAAGGGGTCGGGACAGGGGTAATTACGAGCAGTACTTC. Translated, it gives CASSRRGRDRGNYEQYF.

The table lists this clone with a count of one. The chain has TRBV12-3 or TRBV12-4 and TRBJ1-4; D not certain. The CDR3 length is 13 residues. V was pared by 2 bases and J by 7 bases, with 8 bases between. DNA of the CDR3: TGTGCCAGCAGTTTAATGAGTGGTGAAAAACTGTTTTTT. Its protein product is CASSLMSGEKLFF.

The chain couples TRBV7-2 to TRBJ2-7, with D possibly matching TRBD1 (6 bases). The CDR3 is 13 residues long. V was clipped by 2 bases and J by 3 bases, with 8 bases between them. The V gene's germline CDR1 is SGHTA and CDR2 FQGNSA. The CDR3 DNA is TGTGCCAGCAGCTTATGGACAGACTACGAGCAGTACTTC. Its protein product is CASSLWTDYEQYF.